Here is one T cell receptor (beta chain) with its context. The target antigen is unknown. Assay: immunoSEQ multiplex PCR; the TCRdb copy retains only in-frame clones and omits some. Among roughly 68,000 clones, 55% to 75% were seen once, and the ten largest hold around 21%. The sample originates from a study of vaccination effects on CD4 cells after COVID-19. Study summary: Among convalescent patients, two provided samples 16 days and one week before vaccination.

Cells that had been cultured for 10 days were the source of isolated CD4+ T cells. This individual tested PCR-positive for SARS-CoV-2 infection between March and December 2020. V shed 7 bases and J 0 bases; nucleotides not matched to a gene: 5. The CDR3 runs 15 residues. Germline V CDR1 and CDR2: SNHLY, FYNNEI. The V and J genes are TRBV2 and TRBJ2-1; 8 nucleotides agree with TRBD1. The receptor's source is a human donor who had a prior SARS-CoV-2 infection. The source material was CD4+ T cells from PBMCs cultured without peptide, sampled before COVID-19 vaccination. The DNA of the CDR3 is TGTGCCAGCACCCGACAGGGGTTCTCCTACAATGAGCAGTTCTTC. This gives the protein CASTRQGFSYNEQFF.